This T cell receptor beta chain was obtained from a study of cytomegalovirus exposure and HLA in healthy donors. Primers: 60 Vbeta forward and 13 Jbeta reverse. TCRdb keeps only in-frame clones here, not all; method: immunoSEQ multiplex PCR. The sample records roughly 150,000 clones, less than 65% being singletons. Findings of the study overall: In a later analysis, approximately 15,000 TCR beta sequences were associated with HLA alleles at 0.05 false discovery rate. Near-uniform donor sequencing depth was presumed by presence/absence analyses. On later analysis, the bulk of CMV-associated TCR beta chains appeared to be HLA-restricted.

In regard to this clone: Its target is not known.

The germline V gene encodes CDR1 SGHDT and CDR2 YYEEEE. Trimming cost V 4 bases and J 3 bases, with 10 bases left between them. The CDR3 is 13 residues long. The genes are TRBV5-6 and TRBJ2-5; the D gene is possibly TRBD1 (5 bases). This receptor was taken from a woman under 40 in good health and CMV-seropositive. Sequenced material: PBMCs. CDR3 protein: CASSIGAEETQYF. CDR3 sequence (DNA): TGTGCCAGCAGCATAGGGGCGGAAGAGACCCAGTACTTC.